The 3 T cell receptor beta chains in this list originate from one sample, sequenced in a study of regulatory T cells in long-lasting Graves disease. Indicated time point: newly diagnosed GD, antithyroid drugs for less than 3 months. From RNA extracted from PBMCs, the TCR library was made. iRepertoire HTBI primers and Arm-PCR of CDR3 regions built TCR beta libraries. Each CDR3 protein is one row after TCRdb ran MiXCR on the multiplex PCR reads. The sample contains 200,000 to 300,000 distinct CDR3 sequences, 20% of which appear only once. Material: peripheral blood mononuclear cells (PBMCs), obtained at new diagnosis, from a patient treated with antithyroid drugs. The receptors originated from a female donor with Graves disease.

To note about this clonotype: One base separates it from a far larger clone, so it is likely a read error. The chain carries TRBV7-3 and TRBJ2-3; 7 nucleotides align to TRBD2. Germline CDR1 is SGHTA and CDR2 is FQGTGA. The CDR3 is 14 amino acids. The ends lost 6 bases at V and 6 bases at J; junction bases unmatched: 9. The CDR3 sequence: CASRGLVGPDTQYF. CDR3 coding DNA: TGTGCCAGCAGAGGACTAGTGGGTCCGGATACGCAGTATTTT.

Note on this clonotype: A read error is likely here: a far larger clone is one base away. This chain links TRBV6-2 or TRBV6-3 with TRBJ2-1; D uncertain. The V end lost 7 bases, the J end lost 10 bases, and 14 bases lay between the germline ends. The CDR3 has 12 residues. Per the germline V gene, CDR1 is MNHEY and CDR2 is SVGEGT. CDR3 DNA: TGTGCCAGCACCCAAACGTCCTACGAGCAGTTCTTC. This codes for CASTQTSYEQFF.

This rearrangement joins TRBV7-3 to TRBJ2-2; a possible D gene is TRBD1 (6 bases). V was clipped by 5 bases and J by 6 bases, with 10 bases between them. The CDR3 length is 13 residues. Germline V CDR1 and CDR2: SGHTA, FQGTGA. CDR3 loop: CASSKQGPGELFF. The CDR3 nucleotides read TGTGCCAGCAGCAAACAGGGCCCCGGGGAGCTGTTTTTT.